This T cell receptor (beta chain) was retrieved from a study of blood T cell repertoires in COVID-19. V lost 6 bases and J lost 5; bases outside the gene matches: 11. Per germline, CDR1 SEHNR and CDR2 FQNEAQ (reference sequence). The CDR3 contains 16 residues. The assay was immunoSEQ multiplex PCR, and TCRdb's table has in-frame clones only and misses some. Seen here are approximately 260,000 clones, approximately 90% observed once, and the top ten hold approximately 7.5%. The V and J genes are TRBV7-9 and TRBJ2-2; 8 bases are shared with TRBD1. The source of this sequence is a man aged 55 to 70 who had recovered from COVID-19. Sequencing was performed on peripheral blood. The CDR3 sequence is CASSRTGTGATGELFF. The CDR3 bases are TGTGCCAGCAGTCGTACCGGGACAGGTGCAACCGGGGAGCTGTTTTTT.